This is a list of T cell receptor beta chains from one sample in a study of T and B cells in COVID-19 patients. One entry per CDR3 protein, called by TCRdb with MiXCR from the multiplex PCR reads. Among 7,000 to 10,000 distinct CDR3 sequences listed, approximately 30% were seen once. Input material: blood. The receptors shown here come from a human donor with active COVID-19. Each CDR3 is given with its conserved first and last residue. Only some rows state a clone size, as once, few, many or a class for expanded clones.

abundance | v_gene | CDR3aa
few | TRBV6-5 | CASSLTGGNTGELFF
medium-sized | TRBV19 | CASTLSLGRLAPQHF
. | TRBV6-2/TRBV6-3 | CASSYWQFEAFF
medium-sized | TRBV19 | CASTLQGANTEAFF
medium-sized | TRBV29-1 | CSVTGGPSTDTQYF
medium-sized | TRBV19 | CASSILGTIREQFF
. | TRBV27 | CASSGAGSYNSPLHF
. | TRBV6-5 | CASSAGGSFAEGYTF
. | TRBV5-4 | CASSRGSAGTSYEQYF
. | TRBV7-6 | CASSLGGGPLHF
. | TRBV19 | CASSNTSGGEAQYF